This T cell receptor beta chain comes out of a study of T cell responses to AZD1222 COVID-19 vaccine. V was shortened by 1 base and J by 3 bases, with 10 bases between the two germline ends. The length of the CDR3 is 14 residues. The germline V gene encodes CDR1 LGHDT and CDR2 YNNKEL (reference sequence). TCRdb keeps only in-frame clones here, not all; method: immunoSEQ multiplex PCR. The sample lists 100,000 to 130,000 clones; approximately 86% were seen once. The sequencing used peripheral blood, collected on day 0 of AZD1222 vaccination. The sequence was collected from an adult in good health. The chain recombines TRBV3-1 (or the pseudogene TRBV3-2) with TRBJ2-7; D remains ambiguous. The CDR3 region has the DNA TGTGCCAGCAGCCAAGGCAGCGCCGGCTACGAGCAGTACTTC. Translating it yields CASSQGSAGYEQYF.